These 27 T cell receptor beta chains originate from one sample sequenced in a study of vaccination effects on CD4 cells after COVID-19 (dated by TCRdb to 2022 to 2024). Antigens for these TCRs are unknown. In the ViraFEST assay, PBMC were stimulated with viral peptide pools, and TCR sequencing was then used to find antigen-specific CD4+ T cell clonotypes based on their expansion. After roughly 11 days of culture, CD4+ T cells were isolated with the EasySep CD4+ T cell isolation kit. Each participant received two doses of an mRNA SARS-CoV-2 vaccine, either BNT162b2 or mRNA-1273. Library construction relied on the immunoSEQ multiplex PCR assay. This is the immuneACCESS table as TCRdb keeps it, with only in-frame sequences that have V and J called. A part of the clones is gone; compared with another copy, unresolved V genes explain less than half, and the rest is unexplained. The sample data list just under 60,000 clones, and about 78% of these were observed just once. 1.5% to 2% of the sample belongs to the ten largest clones.

This specimen consisted of CD4+ T cells from PBMCs cultured with HCoV-OC43 spike peptides, obtained after COVID-19 vaccination. Reading the label with the study, this specimen's cell subset or site is: HCoV-OC43 spike overlapping peptide pool stimulation. These receptors all stem from a human donor who received a COVID-19 vaccine.

The chain joins TRBV5-1 to TRBJ2-5; TRBD1 aligns across 10 bases. The CDR3 spans 15 residues. Germline-derived CDR1 and CDR2 are SGHRS and YFSETQ. V trimming: 4 bases; J trimming: 3 bases; junction bases outside the gene matches: 6. CDR3 coding DNA: TGCGCCAGCAGCCGGACAGGGGGTATTGAAGAGACCCAGTACTTC. Protein: CASSRTGGIEETQYF.

The chain joins TRBV6-5 to TRBJ1-3; perhaps TRBD1 as D (5 bases). CDR1 and CDR2 from the germline V gene are MNHEY and SVGAGI. Trimming removed 8 bases from V and 0 bases from J, with 8 bases in between. This CDR3 is built from 13 residues. CDR3 bases: TGTGCCAGCGAGACAGTCTCTGGAAACACCATATATTTT. Residues: CASETVSGNTIYF.

The V call is TRBV7-8, the J call TRBJ1-2; D gene unclear. There are 19 residues in the CDR3. CDR1 is SGHVS and CDR2 is FQNEAQ in the germline V gene. The V end lost 2 bases, the J end lost 8 bases, and 30 bases lay between the germline ends. The CDR3 protein is CASSLIISKRRESLDGYTF. The CDR3 DNA reads TGTGCCAGCAGCTTAATCATAAGTAAGAGGAGGGAATCCTTGGACGGCTACACCTTC.

This clone was counted a single time. The rearrangement joins TRBV27 to TRBJ1-1, with D hard to call. Germline assignment: CDR1 MNHEY and CDR2 SMNVEV (reference sequence). The V end lost 2 bases, the J end lost 4 bases, and 17 bases lay between the germline ends. The CDR3 is 16 amino acids. CDR3 region: CASSLRLTWESTEAFF. The CDR3 DNA reads TGTGCCAGCAGTTTAAGGCTAACGTGGGAAAGCACTGAAGCTTTCTTT.

V usage is TRBV4-1 and J usage is TRBJ1-4; D uncertain. The CDR3 extends over 18 amino acids. Per germline, CDR1 MGHRA and CDR2 YSYEKL. V lost 1 base and J 5 bases, leaving 20 bases between the germline ends. The CDR3 nucleotides are TGCGCCAGCAGCCAAGGTGTTTCGAACCAAAGGAAGAATGAAAAACTGTTTTTT. Translation: CASSQGVSNQRKNEKLFF.

The J gene is TRBJ1-1, the V gene TRBV9; 8 bases map to TRBD1. Looked up from germline, CDR1 is SGDLS and CDR2 is YYNGEE. V lost 2 bases to trimming and J lost 4 bases; unmatched junction nucleotides: 4. This CDR3 contains 14 residues. This chain's CDR3 is CASSVQGASTEAFF. CDR3 nucleotides: TGTGCCAGCAGCGTTCAGGGGGCGAGCACTGAAGCTTTCTTT. Full variable domain (outside the CDR3, taken from reference TRBV9 and TRBJ1-1): DSGVTQTPKHLITATGQRVTLRCSPRSGDLSVYWYQQSLDQGLQFLIQYYNGEERAKGNILERFSAQQFPDLHSELNLSSLELGDSALYFCASSVQGASTEAFFGQGTRLTVV.

This clone was picked up one time. This specimen includes other DNA sequences encoding the same CDR3. The chain recombines TRBV18 with TRBJ1-2; D is unresolved. Germline lookup yields CDR1 KGHSH and CDR2 LQKENI. Trimming stripped 6 bases from V and 2 bases from J, with 13 bases between. The CDR3 totals 14 residues. The CDR3 loop is CASSLTGGNYGYTF. The CDR3 nucleotides are TGTGCCAGCTCCCTCACGGGCGGGAACTATGGCTACACCTTC.

The J gene is TRBJ1-6, the V gene TRBV7-2; TRBD1 aligns across 7 bases. This CDR3 comprises 14 residues. Germline CDR1 and CDR2: SGHTA and FQGNSA. The J segment lost 9 bases and the V segment lost 5 bases, leaving 7 bases of the junction unmatched. CDR3 DNA: TGTGCCAGCAGCGCCCGACAGGGTTTTTCACCCCTCCACTTT. It specifies CASSARQGFSPLHF.

The chain combines TRBV6-6 with TRBJ2-7; D perhaps matches TRBD1 (5 bases). Deletions cut 4 bases from V and 4 bases from J, with 14 bases between. The CDR3 is made up of 14 amino acids. Germline CDR1 MNHNY, CDR2 SVGAGI (reference sequence). For the CDR3, the DNA is TGTGCCAGCAGTTCTCTTGACAGAGGATACGAGCAGTACGTC. As protein: CASSSLDRGYEQYV.

The chain carries TRBV6-5 and TRBJ2-5, with D uncertain. Germline V gives CDR1 MNHEY, CDR2 SVGAGI. The CDR3 covers 15 residues. V was clipped by 4 bases and J by 1 base, with 13 bases between them. The CDR3 protein is CASSSPGRPQETQYF. CDR3 nucleotides: TGTGCCAGCAGTTCTCCCGGACGGCCCCAAGAGACCCAGTACTTC.

This clone was found once. The CDR3 DNA is TGTGCCAGCAGCCAAGTCGTTGGGGAGACCCAGTACTTC. Residues: CASSQVVGETQYF. This chain links TRBV14 with TRBJ2-5; no firm D call. This CDR3 has 13 residues. The ends were cut back, 1 base at V and 5 bases at J, with 8 bases in the middle. Germline CDR1 reads SGHDN; CDR2 reads FVKESK.

The chain joins TRBV12-3 or TRBV12-4 to TRBJ2-1, with D perhaps TRBD1 (5 bases). CDR3 length equals 12 residues. Between the trimmed V and J ends, which lost 1 base and 8 bases, there was a span of 6 bases. CDR3 nucleotide sequence: TGTGCCAGCAGTTTAGGCAGGGATGAGCAGTTCTTC. Amino acids: CASSLGRDEQFF.

The chain recombines TRBV6-5 with TRBJ1-1; unclear D gene. V was cut by 6 bases and J by 0 bases, with 14 bases left in between. This CDR3 has 15 amino acids. Germline V gives CDR1 MNHEY, CDR2 SVGAGI. As DNA, the CDR3 is TGTGCCAGCAGCCGCACTAGAACACTGAACACTGAAGCTTTCTTT. Translating gives CASSRTRTLNTEAFF.

The chain carries TRBV7-2 and TRBJ1-6; D remains unclear. Deletions cut 2 bases from V and 0 bases from J, with 11 bases between. The CDR3 loop spans 17 amino acids. CDR1 is SGHTA and CDR2 is FQGNSA in the germline V gene. In nucleotides, the CDR3 is TGTGCCAGCAGCTTATGGGCGCGTGGCTCCTATAATTCACCCCTCCACTTT. Protein product: CASSLWARGSYNSPLHF.

CDR3 protein: CASSIHGTGGTDTQYF. As DNA, the CDR3 is TGTGCCAGTAGTATCCACGGGACAGGGGGAACAGATACGCAGTATTTT. The rearrangement joins TRBV19 to TRBJ2-3; 11 nucleotides line up with TRBD1. With 3 bases clipped from V and 3 bases from J, the junction kept 5 bases outside the gene matches. CDR1 and CDR2 (germline): LNHDA, SQIVND (reference sequence). This CDR3 spans 16 amino acids.

The gene calls are TRBV10-3 and TRBJ2-7, with TRBD2 matching over 14 bases. Germline V CDR1 and CDR2: ENHRY, SYGVKD. The CDR3 spans 15 residues. The junction had 4 bases not matched to a gene; V was cut back by 5 bases and J by 4 bases. CDR3 in amino acids: CAISPGTSGGYEQYV. Written as DNA, the CDR3 is TGTGCCATCAGTCCCGGGACTAGCGGGGGATACGAGCAGTACGTC.

The CDR3: CASSSGFQETQYF. Here the CDR3 DNA reads TGCGCCAGCAGCTCCGGGTTTCAAGAGACCCAGTACTTC. The chain is built from TRBV5-1 and TRBJ2-5, with no clear D. Looked up from germline, CDR1 is SGHRS and CDR2 is YFSETQ. This CDR3 region has 13 residues. Trimming cost V 3 bases and J 2 bases, with 8 bases left between them.

CDR3 in amino acids: CASSLRGDEKLFF. In nucleotides, the CDR3 is TGTGCCAGCAGCCTCAGGGGCGATGAAAAACTGTTTTTT. The chain links TRBV14 to TRBJ1-4, with D possibly being TRBD1 (6 bases). Trimming took 4 bases from V and 6 from J, leaving 9 bases between them. The CDR3 consists of 13 residues. The germline gives CDR1 SGHDN, CDR2 FVKESK.

This clone was detected once. This chain joins TRBV7-3 and TRBJ1-1, with D hard to call. Trimming left V 5 bases short and J 3 bases short, with 13 bases between. From germline, CDR1 is SGHTA and CDR2 FQGTGA. This CDR3 region has 14 residues. The CDR3 sequence is CASSRTGWDTEAFF. The DNA of the CDR3 is TGTGCCAGCAGCCGAACGGGGTGGGACACTGAAGCTTTCTTT.

This clone was observed a handful of times. This chain links TRBV6-7 with TRBJ1-5; perhaps TRBD1 as D (5 bases). TRBV6-7 is filed as an ORF, its function uncertain. V dropped 7 bases and J dropped 6 bases, with 19 bases sitting between them. The CDR3 length is 15 residues. The CDR3: CASIPPGSGGQPQHF. DNA of the CDR3: TGTGCCAGCATCCCCCCAGGGTCGGGGGGTCAGCCCCAGCATTTT.

The V and J genes are TRBV18 and TRBJ2-6; D perhaps matches TRBD1 (6 bases). Deletions cut 2 bases from V and 0 bases from J, with 11 bases between. In germline, CDR1 is KGHSH, CDR2 LQKENI. This CDR3 has 17 residues. Here the CDR3 reads CASSPGTLSSGANVLTF. CDR3 bases: TGTGCCAGCTCACCAGGGACACTTTCCTCTGGGGCCAACGTCCTGACTTTC.

As for this clone: Other DNA sequences from this sample encode an identical CDR3 as well. The rearrangement links TRBV3-1 (or the pseudogene TRBV3-2) to TRBJ2-3; the match to TRBD2 covers 8 bases. The CDR3 extends over 14 amino acids. J gave up 1 base and V 4 bases, and 1 base lay outside the gene matches. Germline CDR1 LGHDT, CDR2 YNNKEL (reference sequence). The CDR3 DNA sequence: TGTGCCAGCAGCCCAGCGGGGGGCACAGATACGCAGTATTTT. The encoded protein is CASSPAGGTDTQYF.

CDR3 nucleotides: TGCGCCAGCAGCACCTCCCCGTCGAGCGGGGGGGCGGGAGATACGCAGTATTTT. Its protein product is CASSTSPSSGGAGDTQYF. The chain has TRBV5-1 and TRBJ2-3, with 10 positions matching TRBD2. V lost 4 bases and J lost 5; bases outside the gene matches: 16. Germline CDR1 reads SGHRS; CDR2 reads YFSETQ. The CDR3 is 18 amino acids. Full variable domain (outside the CDR3, taken from reference TRBV5-1 and TRBJ2-3): KAGVTQTPRYLIKTRGQQVTLSCSPISGHRSVSWYQQTPGQGLQFLFEYFSETQRNKGNFPGRFSGRQFSNSRSEMNVSTLELGDSALYLCASSTSPSSGGAGDTQYFGPGTRLTVL.

This clone was observed once. The chain joins TRBV7-9 to TRBJ2-2; unclear D gene. This CDR3 is built from 14 residues. Germline values: CDR1 SEHNR, CDR2 FQNEAQ (reference sequence). Trimming shortened V by 1 base and J by 5 bases, and 8 bases separated the two germline ends. Here the CDR3 reads CASSLVDGTGELFF. In DNA form, the CDR3 reads TGTGCCAGCAGCTTAGTCGACGGGACCGGGGAGCTGTTTTTT.

The V gene is TRBV18, the J gene TRBJ1-4; possible D gene TRBD1, 5 bases. Germline V gene lookup returns CDR1 KGHSH and CDR2 LQKENI. V was shortened by 5 bases and J by 7 bases, with 11 bases between the two germline ends. CDR3 length equals 13 residues. The CDR3 loop is CASSTGLSEKLFF. The CDR3 coding sequence is TGTGCCAGCTCAACGGGACTGAGTGAAAAACTGTTTTTT.

The chain couples TRBV7-3 to TRBJ2-3; 7 nucleotides align to TRBD2. CDR3 size: 12 residues. Unmatched junction bases numbered 2, after V lost 5 bases and J lost 6 bases. Germline values: CDR1 SGHTA, CDR2 FQGTGA. The CDR3: CASSPGGDTQYF. The DNA for the CDR3 is TGTGCCAGCAGCCCCGGGGGGGATACGCAGTATTTT.

A single count supports this clone. The chain recombines TRBV5-4 with TRBJ2-5; TRBD2 matches at 12 bases. The CDR3 totals 14 residues. Trimming removed 3 bases from V and 3 bases from J; junction bases left unmatched: 0. Germline-derived CDR1 and CDR2 are SGHNT and YYREEE (reference sequence). The CDR3 protein is CASSSSGGEETQYF. CDR3 bases: TGTGCCAGCAGCTCTAGCGGGGGGGAAGAGACCCAGTACTTC.